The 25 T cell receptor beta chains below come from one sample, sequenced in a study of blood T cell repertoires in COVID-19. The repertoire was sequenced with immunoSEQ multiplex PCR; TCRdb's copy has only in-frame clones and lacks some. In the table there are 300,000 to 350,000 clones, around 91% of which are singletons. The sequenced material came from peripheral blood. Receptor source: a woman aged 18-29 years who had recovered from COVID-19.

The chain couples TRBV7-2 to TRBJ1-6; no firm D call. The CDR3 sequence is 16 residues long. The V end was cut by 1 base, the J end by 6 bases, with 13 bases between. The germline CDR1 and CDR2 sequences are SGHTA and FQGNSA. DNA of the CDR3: TGTGCCAGCAGCTTAGGGAACAGCAAATTTAATTCACCCCTCCACTTT. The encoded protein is CASSLGNSKFNSPLHF.

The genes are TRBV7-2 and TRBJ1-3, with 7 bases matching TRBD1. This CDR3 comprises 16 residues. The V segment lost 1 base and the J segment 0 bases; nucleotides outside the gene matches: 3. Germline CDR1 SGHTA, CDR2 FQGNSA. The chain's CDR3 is CASSLGAGGSGNTIYF. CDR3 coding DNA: TGTGCCAGCAGCTTAGGGGCAGGGGGCTCTGGAAACACCATATATTTT. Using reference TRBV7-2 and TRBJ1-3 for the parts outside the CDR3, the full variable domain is GAGVSQSPSNKVTEKGKDVELRCDPISGHTALYWYRQSLGQGLEFLIYFQGNSAPDKSGLPSDRFSAERTGGSVSTLTIQRTQQEDSAVYLCASSLGAGGSGNTIYFGEGSWLTVV.

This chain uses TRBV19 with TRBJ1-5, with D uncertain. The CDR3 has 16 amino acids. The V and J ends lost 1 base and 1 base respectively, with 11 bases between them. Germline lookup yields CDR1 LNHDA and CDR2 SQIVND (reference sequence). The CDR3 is CASSIAPPTSNQPQHF. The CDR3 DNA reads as TGTGCCAGTAGTATAGCCCCCCCCACAAGCAATCAGCCCCAGCATTTT.

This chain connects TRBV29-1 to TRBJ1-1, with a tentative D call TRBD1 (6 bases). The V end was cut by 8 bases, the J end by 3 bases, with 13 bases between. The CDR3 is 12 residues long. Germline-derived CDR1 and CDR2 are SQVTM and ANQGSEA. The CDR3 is CSTRQEYTEAFF. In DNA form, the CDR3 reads TGCAGCACTAGACAGGAGTACACTGAAGCTTTCTTT.

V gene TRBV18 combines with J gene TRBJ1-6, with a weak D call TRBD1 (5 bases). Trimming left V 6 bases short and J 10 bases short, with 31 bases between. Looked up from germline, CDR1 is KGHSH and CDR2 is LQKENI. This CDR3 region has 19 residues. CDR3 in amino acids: CASSPVSRGDRQKRSPLHF. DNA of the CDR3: TGTGCCAGCTCGCCGGTGTCCCGGGGGGACCGGCAAAAAAGGTCACCCCTCCACTTT.

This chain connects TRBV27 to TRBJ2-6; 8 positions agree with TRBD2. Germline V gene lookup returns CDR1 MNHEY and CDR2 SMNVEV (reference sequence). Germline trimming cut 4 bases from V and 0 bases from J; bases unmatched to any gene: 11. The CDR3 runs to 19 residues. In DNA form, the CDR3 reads TGTGCCAGCAGTTCGTATCTCCGCGGGAGGAGCTCTGGGGCCAACGTCCTGACTTTC. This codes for CASSSYLRGRSSGANVLTF.

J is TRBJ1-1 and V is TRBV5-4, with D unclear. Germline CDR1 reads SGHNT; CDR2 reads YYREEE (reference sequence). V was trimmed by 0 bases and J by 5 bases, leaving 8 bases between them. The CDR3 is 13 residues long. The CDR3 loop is CASSLEHITEAFF. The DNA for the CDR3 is TGTGCCAGCAGCTTGGAGCATATAACTGAAGCTTTCTTT.

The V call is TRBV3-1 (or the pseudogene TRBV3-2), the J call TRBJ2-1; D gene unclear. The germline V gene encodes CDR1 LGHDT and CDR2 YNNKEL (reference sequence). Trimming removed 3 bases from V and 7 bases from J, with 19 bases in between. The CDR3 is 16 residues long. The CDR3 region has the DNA TGTGCCAGCAGCCACGCCGGCGCCGAAGCGAGGAATGAGCAGTTCTTC. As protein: CASSHAGAEARNEQFF.

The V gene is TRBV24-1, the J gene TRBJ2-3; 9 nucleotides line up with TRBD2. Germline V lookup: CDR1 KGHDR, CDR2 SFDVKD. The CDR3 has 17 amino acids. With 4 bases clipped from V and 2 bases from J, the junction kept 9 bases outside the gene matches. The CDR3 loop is CATSDSLAGQITDTQYF. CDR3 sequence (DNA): TGTGCCACCAGTGACTCTCTAGCGGGGCAAATCACAGATACGCAGTATTTT.

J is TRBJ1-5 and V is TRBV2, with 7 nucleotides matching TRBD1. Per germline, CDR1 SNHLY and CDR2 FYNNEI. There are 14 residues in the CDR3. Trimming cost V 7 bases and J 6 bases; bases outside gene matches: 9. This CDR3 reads CASNQQGMGQPQHF. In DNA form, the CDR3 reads TGTGCCAGCAACCAACAGGGGATGGGTCAGCCCCAGCATTTT.

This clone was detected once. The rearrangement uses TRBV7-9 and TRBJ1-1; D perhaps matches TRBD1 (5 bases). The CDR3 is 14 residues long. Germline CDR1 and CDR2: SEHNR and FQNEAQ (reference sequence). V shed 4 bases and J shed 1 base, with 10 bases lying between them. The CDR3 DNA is TGTGCCAGCAGCTATCAAAGGGGGAACACTGAAGCTTTCTTT. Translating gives CASSYQRGNTEAFF.

The CDR3 DNA is TGCGCCAGCAGCCCCTGGCTAGCGGGAGACACAGATACGCAGTATTTT. Protein product: CASSPWLAGDTDTQYF. The chain links TRBV5-1 to TRBJ2-3; 10 bases fit TRBD2. The CDR3 spans 16 residues. V shed 4 bases and J 2 bases; nucleotides not matched to a gene: 7. Germline loops: CDR1 SGHRS, CDR2 YFSETQ.

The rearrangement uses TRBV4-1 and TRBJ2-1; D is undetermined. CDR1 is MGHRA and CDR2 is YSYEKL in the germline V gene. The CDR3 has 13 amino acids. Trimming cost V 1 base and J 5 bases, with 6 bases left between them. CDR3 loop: CASSQVWHNEQFF. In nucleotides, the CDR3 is TGCGCCAGCAGCCAAGTGTGGCACAATGAGCAGTTCTTC.

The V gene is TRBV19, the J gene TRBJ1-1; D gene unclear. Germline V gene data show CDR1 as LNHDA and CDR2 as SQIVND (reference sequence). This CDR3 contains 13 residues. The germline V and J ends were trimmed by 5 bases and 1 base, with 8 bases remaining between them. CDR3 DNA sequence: TGTGCCAGTAGTCCCGGGTCGAACACTGAAGCTTTCTTT. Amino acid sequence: CASSPGSNTEAFF.

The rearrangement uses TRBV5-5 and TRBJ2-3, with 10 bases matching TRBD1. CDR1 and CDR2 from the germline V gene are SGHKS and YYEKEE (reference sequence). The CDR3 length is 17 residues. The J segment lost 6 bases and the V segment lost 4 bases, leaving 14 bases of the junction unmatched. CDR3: CASSRTGTGVPGDTQYF. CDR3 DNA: TGTGCCAGCAGCAGAACCGGGACAGGGGTCCCTGGGGATACGCAGTATTTT.

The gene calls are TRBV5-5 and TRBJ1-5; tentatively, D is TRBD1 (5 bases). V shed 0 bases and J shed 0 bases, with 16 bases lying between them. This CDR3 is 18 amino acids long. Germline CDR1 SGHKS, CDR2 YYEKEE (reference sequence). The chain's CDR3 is CASSLALRGGYSNQPQHF. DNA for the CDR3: TGTGCCAGCAGCTTGGCCCTACGGGGGGGGTATAGCAATCAGCCCCAGCATTTT.

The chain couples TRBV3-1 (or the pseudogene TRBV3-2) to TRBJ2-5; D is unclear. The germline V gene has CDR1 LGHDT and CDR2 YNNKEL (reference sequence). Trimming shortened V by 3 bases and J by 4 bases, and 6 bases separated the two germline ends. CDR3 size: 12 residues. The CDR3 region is CASSQQVETQYF. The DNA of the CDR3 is TGTGCCAGCAGCCAGCAGGTAGAGACCCAGTACTTC.

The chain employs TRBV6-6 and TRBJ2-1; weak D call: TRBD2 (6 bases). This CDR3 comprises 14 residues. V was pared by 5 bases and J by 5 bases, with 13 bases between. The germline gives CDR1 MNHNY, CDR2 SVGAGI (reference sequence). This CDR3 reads CASSRSGGNNEQFF. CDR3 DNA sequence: TGTGCCAGCAGTCGTAGCGGCGGCAACAATGAGCAGTTCTTC.

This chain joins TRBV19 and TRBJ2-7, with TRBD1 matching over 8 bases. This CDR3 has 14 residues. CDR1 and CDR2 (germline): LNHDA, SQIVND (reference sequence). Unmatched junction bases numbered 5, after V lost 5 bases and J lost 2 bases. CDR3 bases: TGTGCCAGTAGTCTTCGGACAGGGCCCTACGAGCAGTACGTC. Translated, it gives CASSLRTGPYEQYV.

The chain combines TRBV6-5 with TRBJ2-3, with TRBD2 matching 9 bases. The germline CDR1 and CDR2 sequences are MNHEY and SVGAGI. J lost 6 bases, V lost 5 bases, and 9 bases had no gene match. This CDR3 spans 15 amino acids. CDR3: CASSPQREVFDTQYF. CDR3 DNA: TGTGCCAGCAGTCCACAGCGGGAGGTATTCGATACGCAGTATTTT.

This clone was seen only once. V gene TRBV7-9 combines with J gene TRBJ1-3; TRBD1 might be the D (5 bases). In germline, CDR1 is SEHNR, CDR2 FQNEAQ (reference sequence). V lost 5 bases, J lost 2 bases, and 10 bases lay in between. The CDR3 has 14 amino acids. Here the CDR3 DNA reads TGTGCCAGCAGCACGGGGGATACTGGAAACACCATATATTTT. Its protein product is CASSTGDTGNTIYF.

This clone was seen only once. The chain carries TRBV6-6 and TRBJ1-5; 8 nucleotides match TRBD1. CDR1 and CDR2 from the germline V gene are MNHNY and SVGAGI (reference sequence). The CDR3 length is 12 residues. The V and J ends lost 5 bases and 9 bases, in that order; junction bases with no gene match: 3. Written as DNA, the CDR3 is TGTGCCAGCAGTGGACAGGGATTGCCCCAGCATTTT. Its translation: CASSGQGLPQHF.

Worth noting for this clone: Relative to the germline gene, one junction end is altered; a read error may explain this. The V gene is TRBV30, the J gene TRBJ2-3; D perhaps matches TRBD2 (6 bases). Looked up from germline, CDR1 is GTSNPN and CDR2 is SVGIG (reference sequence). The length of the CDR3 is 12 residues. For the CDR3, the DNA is TGTGCCTGGAGTGTAAGCAAGACCGGACTATTTTGG. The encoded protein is CAWSVSKTGLFW.

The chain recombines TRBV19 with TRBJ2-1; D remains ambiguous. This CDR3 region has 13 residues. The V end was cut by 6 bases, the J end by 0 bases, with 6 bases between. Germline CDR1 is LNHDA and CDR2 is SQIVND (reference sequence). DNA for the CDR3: TGTGCCAGTAGCCTGCGCTCCTACAATGAGCAGTTCTTC. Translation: CASSLRSYNEQFF. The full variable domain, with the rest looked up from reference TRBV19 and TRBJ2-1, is DGGITQSPKYLFRKEGQNVTLSCEQNLNHDAMYWYRQDPGQGLRLIYYSQIVNDFQKGDIAEGYSVSREKKESFPLTVTSAQKNPTAFYLCASSLRSYNEQFFGPGTRLTVL.

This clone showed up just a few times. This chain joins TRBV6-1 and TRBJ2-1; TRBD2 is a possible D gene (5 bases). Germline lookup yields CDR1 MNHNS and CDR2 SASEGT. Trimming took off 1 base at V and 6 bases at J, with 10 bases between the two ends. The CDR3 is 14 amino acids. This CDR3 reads CASSEDQLVNEQFF. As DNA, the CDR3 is TGTGCCAGCAGTGAAGACCAACTAGTCAATGAGCAGTTCTTC.